These 25 T cell receptor beta chains were sequenced from one sample in a study of blood T cell repertoires in COVID-19 (TCRdb year 2020). Library creation used the immunoSEQ multiplex PCR assay. This immuneACCESS table, as held by TCRdb, lists in-frame sequences with V and J called but not all clones. Of the missing ones, under half trace to an unresolved V gene in checked studies; the others have no known cause. The sample table lists about 250,000 clones, around 90% of them with a count of one. 3% of the sample comes from the top ten. Source material: peripheral blood. These TCRs come from a man aged 18 to 29 with active or convalescent COVID-19.

The rearrangement links TRBV28 to TRBJ1-6, with a possible D match to TRBD1 (6 bases). CDR1 MDHEN and CDR2 SYDVKM come from the germline V gene. The ends were cut back, 7 bases at V and 9 bases at J, with 22 bases in the middle. The CDR3 is made up of 16 amino acids. The CDR3 sequence is CASTIRRNRVVSPLHF. Written as DNA, the CDR3 is TGTGCCAGCACAATACGTCGGAACAGGGTCGTTTCACCCCTCCACTTT.

The V and J genes are TRBV11-2 and TRBJ1-2; 9 bases are shared with TRBD1. Germline-derived CDR1 and CDR2 are SGHAT and FQNNGV. This CDR3 is 15 amino acids long. Germline trimming cut 1 base from V and 7 bases from J; bases unmatched to any gene: 7. CDR3 sequence: CASSLAGTGLGGYTF. The DNA of the CDR3 is TGTGCCAGCAGCTTAGCAGGGACAGGGTTGGGTGGCTACACCTTC.

The chain combines TRBV5-1 with TRBJ2-7; weak D call: TRBD1 (6 bases). V shed 0 bases and J shed 5 bases, with 15 bases lying between them. The CDR3 has 15 residues. Looked up from germline, CDR1 is SGHRS and CDR2 is YFSETQ. CDR3 protein: CASSLGGGRPHEQYF. CDR3 sequence (DNA): TGCGCCAGCAGCTTGGGAGGGGGTCGTCCTCACGAGCAGTACTTC.

The chain links TRBV27 to TRBJ1-2, with D perhaps matching TRBD1 (5 bases). This CDR3 is built from 14 residues. Germline-derived CDR1 and CDR2 are MNHEY and SMNVEV (reference sequence). V gave up 4 bases and J gave up 4 bases, with 13 bases separating them. CDR3 protein: CASSSGGGAYGYTF. For the CDR3, the DNA is TGTGCCAGCAGTTCGGGTGGAGGGGCCTATGGCTACACCTTC.

This clone was observed a single time. This sequence joins TRBV9 and TRBJ2-5; D not certain. With 0 bases removed from V and 4 bases from J, the gap between germline ends came to 10 bases. The CDR3 runs to 14 residues. CDR1 is SGDLS, CDR2 YYNGEE, per germline. CDR3 nucleotide sequence: TGTGCCAGCAGCGTAGGTGACTCCCCAGAGACCCAGTACTTC. This sequence encodes CASSVGDSPETQYF.

The chain joins TRBV13 to TRBJ2-5; 8 bases map to TRBD2. The CDR3 is made up of 18 amino acids. Germline V gene data show CDR1 as PRHDT and CDR2 as FYEKMQ (reference sequence). V trimming: 5 bases; J trimming: 2 bases; junction bases outside the gene matches: 16. CDR3 in DNA: TGTGCCAGCAGCCCCGGGACCATAGCGGGGACCACACAAGAGACCCAGTACTTC. It yields the protein CASSPGTIAGTTQETQYF.

The chain employs TRBV11-2 and TRBJ1-2; the D is unclear. V was trimmed by 1 base and J by 4 bases, leaving 10 bases between them. The germline gives CDR1 SGHAT, CDR2 FQNNGV. This CDR3 has 14 residues. The CDR3 bases are TGTGCCAGCAGCTTAGCGCCGGGAGCCTATGGCTACACCTTC. This sequence encodes CASSLAPGAYGYTF.

This sequence joins TRBV29-1 and TRBJ1-1; D gene unclear. Germline V lookup: CDR1 SQVTM, CDR2 ANQGSEA. V dropped 7 bases and J dropped 0 bases, with 12 bases sitting between them. The CDR3 totals 13 residues. The CDR3 bases are TGCAGCGGACGGACTCCTATGAACACTGAAGCTTTCTTT. This codes for CSGRTPMNTEAFF.

This clone occurred a few times. This chain links TRBV18 with TRBJ2-1; 11 bases are a match to TRBD1. The CDR3 spans 16 residues. J gave up 9 bases and V 6 bases, and 13 bases lay outside the gene matches. Germline values: CDR1 KGHSH, CDR2 LQKENI. The CDR3 sequence: CASSLQGTGGYGEQFF. The CDR3, as DNA: TGTGCCAGCTCCCTCCAGGGGACAGGGGGATATGGTGAGCAGTTCTTC.

The V and J genes are TRBV9 and TRBJ1-2; 8 positions agree with TRBD1. Trimming at V came to 3 bases and at J to 1 base, leaving 8 bases not matched to a gene. CDR1 is SGDLS, CDR2 YYNGEE, per germline. This CDR3 spans 16 amino acids. CDR3 region: CASSAGGTGGNYGYTF. The CDR3 DNA is TGTGCCAGCAGCGCAGGAGGGACAGGCGGTAACTATGGCTACACCTTC.

This chain connects TRBV6-1 to TRBJ2-1; possibly TRBD1 for D (5 bases). The CDR3 spans 16 residues. Trimming removed 3 bases at V and 2 bases at J, with 14 bases between. Germline CDR1 and CDR2: MNHNS and SASEGT. The CDR3 loop reads CASSDRQRKPYNEQFF. The DNA for the CDR3 is TGTGCCAGCAGTGACCGACAGCGTAAACCCTACAATGAGCAGTTCTTC.

V gene TRBV2 combines with J gene TRBJ2-3; 11 bases align to TRBD2. The V and J ends lost 7 bases and 1 base, in that order; junction bases with no gene match: 4. Germline-derived CDR1 and CDR2 are SNHLY and FYNNEI. The CDR3 consists of 15 residues. CDR3: CASKPGLAGTDTQYF. Written as DNA, the CDR3 is TGTGCCAGCAAACCGGGACTAGCGGGCACAGATACGCAGTATTTT.

This clone appeared a single time. This chain connects TRBV27 to TRBJ2-7; 10 nucleotides line up with TRBD1. Germline V gene sequence: CDR1 MNHEY, CDR2 SMNVEV (reference sequence). V trimming: 4 bases; J trimming: 0 bases; junction bases outside the gene matches: 6. The CDR3 covers 16 residues. The CDR3: CASSSSGTGDSYEQYF. The CDR3 nucleotides read TGTGCCAGCAGTTCCTCCGGGACAGGGGACTCCTACGAGCAGTACTTC.

V and J are TRBV10-3 and TRBJ1-5, with TRBD1 matching over 8 bases. CDR3 size: 15 residues. Germline trimming cut 6 bases from V and 1 base from J; bases unmatched to any gene: 5. The germline gives CDR1 ENHRY, CDR2 SYGVKD. The CDR3 reads CAISGQGLSNQPQHF. CDR3 in DNA: TGTGCCATCAGCGGACAGGGACTGAGCAATCAGCCCCAGCATTTT.

This sequence joins TRBV10-2 and TRBJ2-1; 8 bases are a match to TRBD2. Looked up from germline, CDR1 is WSHSY and CDR2 is SAAADI. Unmatched junction bases numbered 14, after V lost 6 bases and J lost 7 bases. The CDR3 runs to 16 residues. The CDR3 DNA follows: TGCGCCAGCAGGAGGGAGCCGGGACTAGGTAGAAATGAGCAGTTCTTC. It yields the protein CASRREPGLGRNEQFF.

The DNA for the CDR3 is TGTGCCAGCAGCTTACGGGTCGACAGAGTGAACACTGAAGCTTTCTTT. Translation gives CASSLRVDRVNTEAFF. This chain joins TRBV7-8 and TRBJ1-1, with D maybe TRBD1 (5 bases). Trimming took 2 bases from V and 0 from J, leaving 13 bases between them. The CDR3 covers 16 residues. CDR1 is SGHVS and CDR2 is FQNEAQ in the germline V gene.

The gene calls are TRBV19 and TRBJ1-2; the D is unclear. The CDR3 runs 13 residues. V gave up 3 bases and J gave up 2 bases, with 7 bases separating them. The germline CDR1 and CDR2 sequences are LNHDA and SQIVND (reference sequence). CDR3 loop: CASSIPVNYGYTF. CDR3 nucleotides: TGTGCCAGTAGTATTCCGGTCAACTATGGCTACACCTTC.

The genes are TRBV5-1 and TRBJ1-1; no clear D gene. V lost 2 bases, J lost 1 base, and 6 bases lay in between. The germline V gene has CDR1 SGHRS and CDR2 YFSETQ. There are 13 residues in the CDR3. The CDR3 DNA sequence: TGCGCCAGCAGCTTCAGCGCGAACACTGAAGCTTTCTTT. Its translation is CASSFSANTEAFF.

The chain has TRBV6-2 or TRBV6-3 and TRBJ2-3; 11 positions agree with TRBD2. The CDR3 has 16 residues. The V gene end was trimmed by 2 bases and the J gene end by 2 bases; junction bases not matched to a gene: 3. Germline values: CDR1 MNHEY, CDR2 SVGEGT. Here the CDR3 DNA reads TGTGCCAGCAGTTACCGACTAGCGGGATTCACAGATACGCAGTATTTT. Its protein product is CASSYRLAGFTDTQYF.

The sample holds one count of this clone. The DNA of the CDR3 is TGTGCCAGCTCACGGCGACAGGGCAACACCGGGGAGCTGTTTTTT. This codes for CASSRRQGNTGELFF. The genes are TRBV18 and TRBJ2-2; 7 bases fit TRBD1. Germline V gene data show CDR1 as KGHSH and CDR2 as LQKENI. After removal of 4 bases from V and 2 bases from J, the junction contained 4 bases not matched to a gene. This CDR3 contains 15 residues.

CDR3 in amino acids: CASSQRRSNTGELFF. In nucleotides, the CDR3 is TGTGCCAGCAGCCAACGCAGGTCGAACACCGGGGAGCTGTTTTTT. The chain joins TRBV3-1 (or the pseudogene TRBV3-2) to TRBJ2-2, with unresolved D. Germline-derived CDR1 and CDR2 are LGHDT and YNNKEL (reference sequence). The CDR3 is 15 residues long. Trimming shortened V by 2 bases and J by 0 bases, and 7 bases separated the two germline ends.

This clone was found once. This chain joins TRBV11-2 and TRBJ2-3, with 8 bases lining up with TRBD1. Germline lookup yields CDR1 SGHAT and CDR2 FQNNGV. After removal of 2 bases from V and 0 bases from J, the junction contained 1 base not matched to a gene. The CDR3 is made up of 15 amino acids. Here the CDR3 reads CASSLQGASTDTQYF. The CDR3, as DNA: TGTGCCAGCAGCTTACAGGGGGCTAGCACAGATACGCAGTATTTT.

The chain couples TRBV19 to TRBJ2-3, with 9 nucleotides matching TRBD2. CDR1 is LNHDA and CDR2 is SQIVND in the germline V gene (reference sequence). The CDR3 extends over 16 amino acids. The V and J ends lost 2 bases and 4 bases, in that order; junction bases with no gene match: 7. The CDR3 bases are TGTGCCAGTAGTATACACGGCGGGAGGGGAGCAGATACGCAGTATTTT. The encoded protein is CASSIHGGRGADTQYF.

In this sample, this clone turned up once. The chain links TRBV24-1 to TRBJ2-1, with 7 bases aligning to TRBD2. CDR1 and CDR2 from the germline V gene are KGHDR and SFDVKD. The CDR3 runs to 14 residues. J lost 6 bases, V lost 5 bases, and 6 bases had no gene match. The CDR3 DNA follows: TGTGCCACCAGTGCGAACGGGGGGTCCAATGAGCAGTTCTTC. Residues: CATSANGGSNEQFF.

The chain carries TRBV4-3 and TRBJ1-1; 8 nucleotides agree with TRBD1. This CDR3 region has 16 residues. V dropped 4 bases and J dropped 1; count of bases not matched to a gene: 8. Germline assignment: CDR1 LGHNA and CDR2 YSLEER. CDR3 in DNA: TGCGCCAGCAGCCCAGGACAGGGATCCGCGAACACTGAAGCTTTCTTT. Its protein is CASSPGQGSANTEAFF.